This T cell receptor beta chain was captured by sequencing in a study of blood T cell repertoires in COVID-19. Study-level information: Both acute and convalescent COVID-19 samples were obtained from the United States, Italy and Spain. PBMCs, B-cell-depleted T cells, or T cells provided the cDNA or gDNA that made up the material.

The ends were cut back, 5 bases at V and 2 bases at J, with 17 bases in the middle. CDR3 length: 16 amino acids. Germline values: CDR1 MDHEN, CDR2 SYDVKM. Study processing details: Reference gene primer amplification in the assay estimated nucleated cell counts. Only in-frame clones appear in the TCRdb table, and some are missing; sequencing was by immunoSEQ multiplex PCR. V, J and clone size derive from that table, while D and trimming were established from the DNA sequence. The profile shows fewer than 250,000 clones, less than 85% of them singletons. Source material: peripheral blood. This TCR derives from a woman between 45 and 65 years old with acute or convalescent COVID-19. V gene TRBV28 combines with J gene TRBJ2-3; D not resolved. CDR3 region: CASSAGLIPSTDTQYF. DNA of the CDR3: TGTGCCAGCAGTGCCGGTCTCATACCCTCCACAGATACGCAGTATTTT. Filled out from reference TRBV28 and TRBJ2-3, the complete variable domain reads DVKVTQSSRYLVKRTGEKVFLECVQDMDHENMFWYRQDPGLGLRLIYFSYDVKMKEKGDIPEGYSVSREKKERFSLILESASTNQTSMYLCASSAGLIPSTDTQYFGPGTRLTVL.